This T cell receptor beta chain stems from a study of patients with pleural tuberculosis (dated by TCRdb to 2014 to 2015). The sequencer was an Illumina Genome Analyzer IIx. The public reads were run again by TCRdb, first through fastp at Q25 and then through MiXCR, and only productive beta chains were kept. CDR3 protein sequences are deduplicated, and each keeps its most common genes and DNA. Across this sample there are some 29,000 distinct CDR3 sequences, with 18% seen only once. 3.5% of the sample is taken by the ten largest. This clonotype has a count of ten or more. What this receptor recognizes is not known. The record has no base qualities; no much larger clone is one base away. The TCR was taken from a human donor with pleural tuberculosis. Sequenced sample: peripheral blood.

At the DNA level, the sequence is TGTGCCAGTAGTATCCACTACAATGAGCAGTTCTTC. Its amino acids are CASSIHYNEQFF. The chain is assembled from TRBV19 and TRBJ2-1; the D gene remains uncertain. There are 12 amino acids in the CDR3, from cysteine to phenylalanine inclusive. The read is trimmed to its CDR3 DNA, 36 bases read in frame from base 1. CDR1 and CDR2, per the germline V gene (reference sequence), are LNHDA and SQIVND. V is reduced by 3 bases and J by 3 bases, leaving a spacing of 3 bases between them.